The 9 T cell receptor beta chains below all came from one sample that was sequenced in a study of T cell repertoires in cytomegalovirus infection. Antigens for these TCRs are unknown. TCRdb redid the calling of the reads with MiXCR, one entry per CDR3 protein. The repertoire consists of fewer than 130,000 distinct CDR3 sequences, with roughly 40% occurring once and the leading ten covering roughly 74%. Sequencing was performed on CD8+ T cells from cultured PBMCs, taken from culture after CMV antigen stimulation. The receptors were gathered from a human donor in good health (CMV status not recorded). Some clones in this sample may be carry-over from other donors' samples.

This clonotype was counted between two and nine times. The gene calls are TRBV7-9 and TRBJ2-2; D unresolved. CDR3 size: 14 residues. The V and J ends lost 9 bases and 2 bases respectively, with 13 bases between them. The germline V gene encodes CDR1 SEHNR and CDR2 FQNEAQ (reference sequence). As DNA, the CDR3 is TGTGCCAGGTCGGGCGCAGTAAACACCGGGGAGCTGTTTTTT. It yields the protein CARSGAVNTGELFF.

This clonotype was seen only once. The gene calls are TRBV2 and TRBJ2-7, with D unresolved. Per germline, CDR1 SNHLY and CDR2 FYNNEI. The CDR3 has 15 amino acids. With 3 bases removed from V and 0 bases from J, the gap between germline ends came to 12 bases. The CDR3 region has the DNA TGTGCCAGCAGTGAGTATCGGCAGAGCTCCTACGAGCAGTACTTC. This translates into CASSEYRQSSYEQYF.

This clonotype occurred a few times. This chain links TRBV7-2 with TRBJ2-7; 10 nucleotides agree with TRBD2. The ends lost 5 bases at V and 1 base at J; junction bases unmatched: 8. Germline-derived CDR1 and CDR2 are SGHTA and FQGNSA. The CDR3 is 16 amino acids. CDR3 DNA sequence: TGTGCCAGCAGCCACCCGACTAGCGGGTCTTCCTACGAGCAGTACTTC. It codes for CASSHPTSGSSYEQYF.

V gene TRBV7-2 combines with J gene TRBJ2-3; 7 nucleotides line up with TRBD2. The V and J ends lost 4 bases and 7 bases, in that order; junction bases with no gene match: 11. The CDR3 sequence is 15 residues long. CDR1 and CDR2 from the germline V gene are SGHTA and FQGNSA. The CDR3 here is CASSSMTGTKNTQYF. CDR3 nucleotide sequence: TGTGCCAGCAGCTCGATGACCGGGACTAAAAATACGCAGTATTTT.

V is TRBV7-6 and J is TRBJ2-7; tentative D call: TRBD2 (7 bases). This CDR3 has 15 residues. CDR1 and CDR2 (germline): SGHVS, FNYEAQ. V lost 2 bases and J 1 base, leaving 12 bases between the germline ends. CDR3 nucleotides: TGTGCCAGCAGCTTATCGGCGGGGGCTTCCTACGAGCAGTACTTC. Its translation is CASSLSAGASYEQYF.

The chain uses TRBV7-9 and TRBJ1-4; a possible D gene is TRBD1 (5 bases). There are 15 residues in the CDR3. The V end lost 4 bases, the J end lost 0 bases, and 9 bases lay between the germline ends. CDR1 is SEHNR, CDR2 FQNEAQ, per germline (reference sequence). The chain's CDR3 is CASSSPQATNEKLFF. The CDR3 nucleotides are TGTGCCAGCAGCTCACCACAGGCAACTAATGAAAAACTGTTTTTT. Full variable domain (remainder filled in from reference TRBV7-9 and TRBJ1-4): DTGVSQNPRHKITKRGQNVTFRCDPISEHNRLYWYRQTLGQGPEFLTYFQNEAQLEKSRLLSDRFSAERPKGSFSTLEIQRTEQGDSAMYLCASSSPQATNEKLFFGSGTQLSVL.

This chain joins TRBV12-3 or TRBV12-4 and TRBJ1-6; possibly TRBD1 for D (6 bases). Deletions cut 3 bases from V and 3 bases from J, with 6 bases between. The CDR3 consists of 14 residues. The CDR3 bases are TGTGCCAGCAGTTTGACAGGCTATAATTCACCCCTCCACTTT. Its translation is CASSLTGYNSPLHF.

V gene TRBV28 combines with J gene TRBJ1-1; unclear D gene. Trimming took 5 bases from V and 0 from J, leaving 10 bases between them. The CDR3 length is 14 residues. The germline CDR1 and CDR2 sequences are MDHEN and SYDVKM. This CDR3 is CASSPSVMNTEAFF. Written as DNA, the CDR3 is TGTGCCAGCAGTCCTAGCGTCATGAACACTGAAGCTTTCTTT.

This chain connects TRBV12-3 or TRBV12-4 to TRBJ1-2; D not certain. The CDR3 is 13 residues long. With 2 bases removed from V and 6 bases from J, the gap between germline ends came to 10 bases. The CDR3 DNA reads TGTGCCAGCAGTTTATCTTCCTCCGATGGCTACACCTTC. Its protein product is CASSLSSSDGYTF.